Listed below are T cell receptor beta chains from one sample, sequenced in a study of T cells after yellow fever vaccination. Each CDR3 protein gets one entry after TCRdb re-called the 5' RACE reads with MiXCR. The data hold a few hundred thousand distinct CDR3 sequences, with around 7% observed a single time. Here the sequenced sample was PBMCs, taken roughly 45 days after the first yellow fever vaccination. The receptors were sampled from a man younger than 30 who received the YFV17D yellow fever vaccine. CDR3s include the opening cysteine and the closing phenylalanine or tryptophan. D genes are given only for firm matches. Expanded clones get a size class; other rows say once, few or many, or leave the size out.

TRBJ2-2 | few | TRBV19 | . | 13 | CASSIDSRGELFF | TGTGCCAGTAGTATAGATTCGCGGGGGGAGCTGTTTTTT
TRBJ2-3 | few | TRBV5-4 | . | 15 | CASSLDRPSTDTQYF | TGTGCCAGCAGCTTGGACAGGCCTAGCACAGATACGCAGTATTTT
TRBJ1-3 | . | TRBV6-5 | . | 15 | CASSYGVLPGNTIYF | TGTGCCAGCAGTTACGGGGTTCTTCCTGGAAACACCATATATTTT
TRBJ2-2 | few | TRBV11-2 | TRBD2 | 18 | CASSKWTSGRRDTGELFF | TGTGCCAGCAGTAAGTGGACTAGCGGACGTAGGGACACCGGGGAGCTGTTTTTT
TRBJ2-1 | few | TRBV20-1 | TRBD1 | 12 | CSARTGGDEQFF | TGCAGTGCTAGGACAGGGGGCGATGAGCAGTTCTTC
TRBJ1-1 | few | TRBV5-1 | TRBD1 | 14 | CASSIGQGHTEAFF | TGCGCCAGCAGCATTGGACAGGGCCACACTGAAGCTTTCTTT
TRBJ1-2 | few | TRBV2 | . | 12 | CASSENNYGYTF | TGTGCCAGCAGTGAAAATAACTATGGCTACACCTTC
TRBJ1-1 | . | TRBV5-6 | . | 18 | CASSRGGGALGANTEAFF | TGTGCCAGCAGCCGGGGGGGCGGCGCCCTCGGTGCGAACACTGAAGCTTTCTTT
TRBJ2-3 | few | TRBV7-9 | TRBD1 | 17 | CASSSALETGREDTQYF | TGTGCCAGCAGCTCCGCCCTTGAGACAGGGCGCGAAGATACGCAGTATTTT
TRBJ1-4 | few | TRBV12-3/TRBV12-4 | TRBD1 | 14 | CASSFTGGNEKLFF | TGTGCCAGCAGTTTTACAGGGGGTAATGAAAAACTGTTTTTT
TRBJ1-2 | . | TRBV6-5 | TRBD1 | 15 | CASSYKGQGVYGYTF | TGTGCCAGCAGTTACAAGGGACAGGGAGTCTATGGCTACACCTTC
TRBJ2-7 | many | TRBV20-1 | TRBD1 | 13 | CSASPGQGYEQYF | TGCAGCGCATCACCGGGACAGGGCTACGAGCAGTACTTC
TRBJ1-6 | . | TRBV10-3 | TRBD1 | 15 | CAISRPGQGDSPLHF | TGTGCCATCAGTCGTCCGGGACAGGGCGATTCACCCCTCCACTTT
TRBJ2-2 | . | TRBV10-3 | . | 14 | CAISGLGGTGELFF | TGTGCCATCAGTGGACTAGGAGGGACCGGGGAGCTGTTTTTT
TRBJ2-2 | few | TRBV4-1 | . | 14 | CASSQVGMPGELFF | TGCGCCAGCAGCCAAGTAGGAATGCCCGGGGAGCTGTTTTTT
TRBJ2-3 | few | TRBV11-1 | . | 15 | CASSLRPGDTDTQYF | TGTGCCAGCAGCTTAAGGCCGGGGGACACAGATACGCAGTATTTT
TRBJ2-2 | few | TRBV7-2 | . | 16 | CASSLVPGTATGELFF | TGTGCCAGCAGCTTAGTTCCGGGGACCGCCACCGGGGAGCTGTTTTTT
TRBJ2-4 | . | TRBV3-1 | . | 12 | CASRLESGIQYF | TGTGCCAGCAGACTTGAGTCGGGGATTCAGTACTTC
TRBJ2-1 | . | TRBV5-5 | . | 14 | CASSLQGNTDEQFF | TGTGCCAGCAGCTTACAGGGTAATACCGATGAGCAGTTCTTC